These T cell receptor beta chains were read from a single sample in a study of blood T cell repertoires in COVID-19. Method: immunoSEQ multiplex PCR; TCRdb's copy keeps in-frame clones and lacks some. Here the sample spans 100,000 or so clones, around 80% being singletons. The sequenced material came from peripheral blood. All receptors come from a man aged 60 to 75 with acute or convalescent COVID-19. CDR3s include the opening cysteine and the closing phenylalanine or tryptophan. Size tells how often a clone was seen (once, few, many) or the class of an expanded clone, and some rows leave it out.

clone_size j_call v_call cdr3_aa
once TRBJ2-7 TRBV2 CASSRQRTGNEQYF
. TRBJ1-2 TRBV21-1 CASSKEEGRGYTF
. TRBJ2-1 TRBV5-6 CASSFYGRGGKGEQFF
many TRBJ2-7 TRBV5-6 CASSWTGGYEQYF
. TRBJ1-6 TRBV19 CASSRVKGGDSPLHF
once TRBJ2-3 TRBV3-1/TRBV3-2 CASSQVGLAGGPTDTQYF
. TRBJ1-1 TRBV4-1 CASSQGLHPEAFF
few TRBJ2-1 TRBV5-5 CASSLLQGTYNEQFF
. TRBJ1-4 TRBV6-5 CASNLQVIPEKLFF
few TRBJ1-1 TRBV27 CASSPPLGVGKNTEAFF
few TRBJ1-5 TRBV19 CASSNRGNQPQHF
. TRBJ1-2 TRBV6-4 CASSDSPYWGGYTF
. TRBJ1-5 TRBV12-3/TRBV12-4 CASILDFNQPQHF
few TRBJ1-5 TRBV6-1 CASSEAGTGWGNQPQHF
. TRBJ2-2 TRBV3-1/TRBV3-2 CASTPNGAGAFFTGELFF
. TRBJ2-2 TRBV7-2 CASSFTANTGELFF
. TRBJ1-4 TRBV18 CASSPATGSTNEKLFF
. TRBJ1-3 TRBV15 CATSPGLSSGNTIYF
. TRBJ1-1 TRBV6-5 CASSYRQRGTEAFF
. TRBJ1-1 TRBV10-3 CASRKGGQGGLNTEAFF
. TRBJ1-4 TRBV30 CAHRGRATNEKLFF
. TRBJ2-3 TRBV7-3 CASSSPGDTQYF
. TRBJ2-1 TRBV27 CASSFVGGPKNEQFF